Included here is one TCR beta chain sequence, with context. The assay was immunoSEQ multiplex PCR, and TCRdb's table has in-frame clones only and misses some. The ten top clones account for approximately 2.2%, within a sample of around 190,000 clones. This sample was included in a study of control samples from healthy donors and cancer patients. This CDR3 contains 16 residues. The germline gives CDR1 MRHNA, CDR2 SNTAGT. V was cut by 0 bases and J by 2 bases, with 10 bases left in between. This clonotype was obtained from a woman aged 25 to 45 in good health. Sequencing used blood. The chain uses TRBV6-4 and TRBJ2-2; a weak D match, TRBD2 (5 bases). This CDR3 is CASSDSTGSNTGELFF. The CDR3 coding sequence is TGTGCCAGCAGTGACTCTACGGGGTCAAACACCGGGGAGCTGTTTTTT.